Shown below are 31 T cell receptor beta chains from a single sample sequenced in a study of breast tumors, draining lymph nodes, adjacent tissues. The lymph nodes were axillary draining lymph nodes from breast cancer patients. TCRdb reanalysed the multiplex PCR reads using MiXCR and keeps one entry per CDR3 protein. Among roughly 130,000 distinct CDR3 sequences listed, about 30% were seen once. Sequencing was performed on axillary lymph node tissue. The source of these receptors is a female donor with breast cancer. Some clones in this sample may be carry-over from other donors' samples.

This clonotype appeared once. This rearrangement joins TRBV7-8 to TRBJ2-3, with 9 bases identical to TRBD1. Germline V CDR1 and CDR2: SGHVS, FQNEAQ. The CDR3 is made up of 17 amino acids. Trimming took 4 bases from V and 5 from J; bases not matched to a gene: 13. CDR3 protein: CASSWALTGGMLDTQYF. The CDR3 DNA reads TGTGCCAGCAGCTGGGCGCTTACAGGGGGCATGTTAGATACGCAGTATTTT. The variable domain in full, with the rest retrieved from reference TRBV7-8 and TRBJ2-3, is GAGVSQSPRYKVAKRGQDVALRCDPISGHVSLFWYQQALGQGPEFLTYFQNEAQLDKSGLPSDRFFAERPEGSVSTLKIQRTQQEDSAVYLCASSWALTGGMLDTQYFGPGTRLTVL.

This clonotype was counted many times. The V and J genes are TRBV5-4 and TRBJ1-4; the D gene is possibly TRBD1 (5 bases). The length of the CDR3 is 16 residues. Germline-derived CDR1 and CDR2 are SGHNT and YYREEE (reference sequence). V was shortened by 4 bases and J by 2 bases, with 15 bases between the two germline ends. Here the CDR3 reads CASSRGLGTTNEKLFF. CDR3 coding DNA: TGTGCCAGCAGCCGGGGTTTGGGGACCACTAATGAAAAACTGTTTTTT.

The sample holds many counts of this clonotype. V usage is TRBV6-5 and J usage is TRBJ2-5; TRBD1 aligns across 12 bases. The CDR3 contains 17 residues. The J segment lost 3 bases and the V segment lost 4 bases, leaving 9 bases of the junction unmatched. Germline assignment: CDR1 MNHEY and CDR2 SVGAGI. The CDR3 DNA sequence: TGTGCCAGCAGTTCCGACTCCGGGACAGGGGGCGAAGAGACCCAGTACTTC. This codes for CASSSDSGTGGEETQYF.

The chain couples TRBV3-1 to TRBJ2-4, with a possible D match to TRBD2 (6 bases). This CDR3 is 13 amino acids long. Trimming took 3 bases from V and 3 from J, leaving 6 bases between them. The germline V gene encodes CDR1 LGHDT and CDR2 YNNKEL (reference sequence). CDR3 DNA sequence: TGTGCCAGCAGCCAGGGACTCAAAAACATTCAGTACTTC. Translation gives CASSQGLKNIQYF.

At least ten counts were recorded for this clonotype. This chain connects TRBV5-6 to TRBJ2-3; TRBD2 matches at 14 bases. The CDR3 spans 15 residues. In germline, CDR1 is SGHDT, CDR2 YYEEEE. Trimming cost V 7 bases and J 2 bases; bases outside gene matches: 3. The CDR3 protein is CASRTSGGTTDTQYF. The CDR3 DNA sequence: TGTGCCAGCCGGACTAGCGGGGGGACCACAGATACGCAGTATTTT. The variable domain in full, with the rest retrieved from reference TRBV5-6 and TRBJ2-3, is DAGVTQSPTHLIKTRGQQVTLRCSPKSGHDTVSWYQQALGQGPQFIFQYYEEEERQRGNFPDRFSGHQFPNYSSELNVNALLLGDSALYLCASRTSGGTTDTQYFGPGTRLTVL.

This chain links TRBV7-1 with TRBJ2-1; 8 positions agree with TRBD2. TRBV7-1 is classed as an ORF, of uncertain function. This CDR3 is 17 amino acids long. Losses at the gene ends were 5 bases for V and 8 bases for J; bases not matched to a gene: 17. Here the CDR3 DNA reads TGTGCCAGCAGCCAAGGGGTGGACGGGGGGGCCTTGGATGAGCAGTTCTTC. Protein product: CASSQGVDGGALDEQFF.

This clonotype has a single count. This chain uses TRBV20-1 with TRBJ2-7; 7 bases are a match to TRBD2. Trimming removed 3 bases from V and 2 bases from J; junction bases left unmatched: 7. The CDR3 sequence is 14 residues long. The germline gives CDR1 DFQATT, CDR2 SNEGSKA (reference sequence). CDR3 amino acids: CSASSGRGTYEQYF. CDR3 coding DNA: TGCAGTGCTAGTTCCGGGCGGGGGACCTACGAGCAGTACTTC.

This clonotype was counted ten times or more. CDR3 in DNA: TGTGCCAGCAGCCAACCTCGAGACTACGAGCAGTACGTC. Its protein is CASSQPRDYEQYV. The chain has TRBV3-2 and TRBJ2-7. TRBV3-2 is described as a pseudogene. The CDR3 totals 13 residues.

This clonotype was recorded once. The V gene is TRBV2, the J gene TRBJ2-3; 8 bases map to TRBD1. The trim removed 6 bases at V and 2 bases at J, leaving 13 bases unmatched. The germline V gene encodes CDR1 SNHLY and CDR2 FYNNEI. The CDR3 loop spans 17 amino acids. The CDR3 reads CASRQGWTGLATDTQYF. The CDR3 DNA sequence: TGTGCCAGCAGACAGGGTTGGACAGGGCTAGCCACAGATACGCAGTATTTT.

The chain has TRBV14 and TRBJ2-7; 8 bases map to TRBD1. The V gene's germline CDR1 is SGHDN and CDR2 FVKESK. The V gene end was trimmed by 6 bases and the J gene end by 4 bases; junction bases not matched to a gene: 2. This CDR3 spans 12 amino acids. The CDR3 loop reads CASSHRGYEQYV. In DNA, the CDR3 is TGTGCCAGCAGTCACAGGGGGTACGAGCAGTACGTC.

A remark on this clonotype: Lacking the conserved final phenylalanine or tryptophan, this CDR3 likely reflects a read error. The limits of the CDR3 on the DNA are not certain, so only TCRdb's listed CDR3 is given. The V call is TRBV20-1, the J call TRBJ2-6; the table's D gene call, TRBD2, was not cross checked with the DNA. Per the germline V gene, CDR1 is DFQATT and CDR2 is SNEGSKA (reference sequence). The CDR3 length is 8 residues, termini included. The CDR3: CSARDPAS.

This clonotype was detected ten times or more. For the CDR3, the DNA is TGTGCCAGTAGTATAGGACTAGCGGGGGGGGGGCAAGAGACCCAGTACTTC. Translation gives CASSIGLAGGGQETQYF. This chain joins TRBV19 and TRBJ2-5; 14 bases fit TRBD2. Germline V CDR1 and CDR2: LNHDA, SQIVND (reference sequence). This CDR3 comprises 17 residues. V shed 1 base, J shed 2 bases, and the junction held 3 bases outside the gene matches.

This clonotype has a count of ten or more. A much bigger clone sits one base away, suggesting this may be a read error. This chain joins TRBV7-6 and TRBJ2-5, with D perhaps matching TRBD1 (5 bases). The CDR3 contains 15 residues. Per the germline V gene, CDR1 is SGHVS and CDR2 is FNYEAQ. The CDR3 reads CASSSENRYQETQHF. DNA of the CDR3: TGTGCCAGCAGCTCAGAGAACAGGTACCAAGAGACCCAGCACTTC.

The gene calls are TRBV6-2 or TRBV6-3 and TRBJ1-4, with a possible D match to TRBD1 (5 bases). V lost 0 bases and J lost 7, with 12 bases in between. Germline CDR1 reads MNHEY; CDR2 reads SVGEGT. The length of the CDR3 is 15 residues. CDR3 region: CASSYSGGKGEKLFF. The CDR3 coding sequence is TGTGCCAGCAGTTACTCGGGGGGGAAGGGTGAAAAACTGTTTTTT.

Turning to this clonotype: Possible read error: a much larger clone is one base away. The V and J genes are TRBV10-3 and TRBJ2-1, with D hard to call. Germline assignment: CDR1 ENHRY and CDR2 SYGVKD. V lost 4 bases and J 4 bases, leaving 8 bases between the germline ends. CDR3 length equals 13 residues. The CDR3 here is CAISVEGYNEQFF. CDR3 DNA: TGTGCCATCAGTGTGGAAGGTTACAATGAGCAGTTCTTC.

This clonotype was detected many times. V and J are TRBV19 and TRBJ2-3; no clear D gene. Germline V gene lookup returns CDR1 LNHDA and CDR2 SQIVND (reference sequence). Trimming pared 7 bases from V and 2 bases from J, leaving 7 bases between. The CDR3 covers 12 residues. CDR3 in amino acids: CASKGVTDTQYF. The CDR3 DNA is TGTGCCAGTAAAGGTGTCACAGATACGCAGTATTTT.

In this sample, this clonotype turned up many times. The rearrangement uses TRBV11-2 and TRBJ1-3; D uncertain. The germline V gene has CDR1 SGHAT and CDR2 FQNNGV. This CDR3 spans 15 amino acids. The germline V and J ends were trimmed by 3 bases and 0 bases, with 9 bases remaining between them. The CDR3 bases are TGTGCCAGCAGCTTGGGTACGAGCTCTGGAAACACCATATATTTT. Its translation: CASSLGTSSGNTIYF.

Comment on this clonotype: Since a much larger clone is just one base distant, this may be a read error. This chain joins TRBV19 and TRBJ1-2; 7 nucleotides agree with TRBD1. The CDR3 consists of 12 residues. Germline CDR1 is LNHDA and CDR2 is SQIVND (reference sequence). The CDR3: CASSLQGRGYAF. The CDR3 DNA is TGTGCCAGTAGTCTACAGGGGAGAGGCTACGCCTTC.

This clonotype appeared a few times. Given a much more abundant clone one base away, this may be a read error. The chain is built from TRBV20-1 and TRBJ1-2; tentatively, D is TRBD1 (5 bases). Trimming removed 5 bases at V and 10 bases at J, with 20 bases between. Per the germline V gene, CDR1 is DFQATT and CDR2 is SNEGSKA (reference sequence). The CDR3 contains 13 residues. This CDR3 reads CSAPAGIIGAYTF. DNA for the CDR3: TGCAGTGCTCCTGCAGGGATTATAGGTGCCTACACCTTC.

Turning to this clonotype: Since a much larger clone is just one base distant, this may be a read error. In DNA form, the CDR3 reads TGCAGTGCTAGGGGTGGGAACTCCTACACTGAGCAGTTCTTC. It is translated as CSARGGNSYTEQFF. V is TRBV20-1 and J is TRBJ2-1; D ambiguous. The CDR3 spans 14 residues. The germline CDR1 and CDR2 sequences are DFQATT and SNEGSKA (reference sequence).

This clonotype was seen just once. This chain joins TRBV20-1 and TRBJ2-5; TRBD1 aligns across 11 bases. This CDR3 contains 15 residues. The germline V gene encodes CDR1 DFQATT and CDR2 SNEGSKA (reference sequence). The trim removed 4 bases at V and 1 base at J, leaving 5 bases unmatched. The CDR3 spells CSATGTGGSQETQYF. In DNA, the CDR3 is TGCAGTGCTACCGGGACAGGGGGAAGCCAAGAGACCCAGTACTTC.

As for this clonotype: The junction and the germline gene differ at one end; a read error may be behind it. The V call is TRBV4-3, the J call TRBJ1-4; 8 bases fit TRBD1. Germline-derived CDR1 and CDR2 are LGHNA and YSLEER. The CDR3 contains 16 residues. Here the CDR3 DNA reads TGCGCCGGCAGCCAAGTGATGTGGGACAGGAATGAAAAACTGTTTTTT. This encodes CAGSQVMWDRNEKLFF.

CDR3 amino acids: CASSVDRGYGYTF. CDR3 DNA sequence: TGTGCCAGCAGCGTAGACAGGGGGTATGGCTACACCTTC. The chain carries TRBV7-2 and TRBJ1-2, with TRBD1 matching 9 bases. V lost 5 bases to trimming and J lost 5 bases; unmatched junction nucleotides: 3. The CDR3 is made up of 13 amino acids. Germline V gene data show CDR1 as SGHTA and CDR2 as FQGNSA.

The genes are TRBV19 and TRBJ2-3; 12 bases map to TRBD2. The junction had 2 bases not matched to a gene; V was cut back by 4 bases and J by 0 bases. Germline loops: CDR1 LNHDA, CDR2 SQIVND (reference sequence). This CDR3 contains 16 residues. CDR3 DNA sequence: TGTGCCAGTAGTACCGGGACTAGCGGGAGCACAGATACGCAGTATTTT. Translating gives CASSTGTSGSTDTQYF. Drawing the rest from reference TRBV19 and TRBJ2-3, the complete variable domain is DGGITQSPKYLFRKEGQNVTLSCEQNLNHDAMYWYRQDPGQGLRLIYYSQIVNDFQKGDIAEGYSVSREKKESFPLTVTSAQKNPTAFYLCASSTGTSGSTDTQYFGPGTRLTVL.

The chain carries TRBV7-2 and TRBJ2-3; 9 bases fit TRBD2. V shed 8 bases and J 3 bases; nucleotides not matched to a gene: 15. The CDR3 runs 17 residues. CDR1 is SGHTA, CDR2 FQGNSA, per germline. For the CDR3, the DNA is TGTGCCAGCCGACGTGGGGGCGGGGGGGCCTATACAGATACGCAGTATTTT. It specifies CASRRGGGGAYTDTQYF.

There are many counts of this clonotype. The chain has TRBV30 and TRBJ1-2; D gene uncertain. CDR1 and CDR2 (germline): GTSNPN, SVGIG (reference sequence). This CDR3 spans 11 amino acids. V lost 1 base, J lost 8 bases, and 8 bases lay in between. This CDR3 reads CAWSARLGYTF. In DNA, the CDR3 is TGTGCCTGGAGTGCGCGTTTGGGCTACACCTTC.

A few counts support this clonotype. The chain carries TRBV4-3 and TRBJ1-1; D is ambiguous. The CDR3 consists of 12 residues. Trimming took 0 bases from V and 7 from J, leaving 6 bases between them. The V gene's germline CDR1 is LGHNA and CDR2 YSLEER. For the CDR3, the DNA is TGCGCCAGCAGCCAAGATGAAGGTGAAGCTTTCTTT. It codes for CASSQDEGEAFF.

The chain carries TRBV12-3 or TRBV12-4 and TRBJ2-7; 10 bases align to TRBD1. Trimming removed 4 bases from V and 5 bases from J; junction bases left unmatched: 8. The CDR3 has 15 amino acids. The CDR3 coding sequence is TGTGCCAGCAGTTCCTCCGGGACAGGGGTTAACGAGCAGTACTTC. Amino acids: CASSSSGTGVNEQYF.

This clonotype has ten or more counts. The chain has TRBV20-1 and TRBJ1-5; D is uncertain. V lost 6 bases and J 6 bases, leaving 18 bases between the germline ends. Germline CDR1 is DFQATT and CDR2 is SNEGSKA (reference sequence). The CDR3 is made up of 14 amino acids. The CDR3: CSAPAGDWSQPQHF. In nucleotides, the CDR3 is TGCAGTGCCCCGGCCGGGGATTGGAGTCAGCCCCAGCATTTT.

This clonotype appeared a few times. This may arise from a read error, as a much more abundant clone is one base away. This chain links TRBV6-6 with TRBJ2-2; the D is unclear. The CDR3 runs to 17 residues. Trimming left V 5 bases short and J 0 bases short, with 16 bases between. Germline CDR1 is MNHNY and CDR2 is SVGAGI (reference sequence). CDR3 bases: TGTGCCAGCAGTCCCCTTCGAGGCACATCGAACACCGGGGAGCTGTTTTTT. Translation gives CASSPLRGTSNTGELFF.

This clonotype was recorded at least ten times. This chain connects TRBV19 to TRBJ1-3; D gene unclear. Trimming left V 6 bases short and J 0 bases short, with 6 bases between. CDR3 length: 13 amino acids. Germline CDR1 reads LNHDA; CDR2 reads SQIVND (reference sequence). The chain's CDR3 is CASRRDSGNTIYF. CDR3 nucleotides: TGTGCCAGTAGACGGGACTCTGGAAACACCATATATTTT.